This section outlines one T cell receptor (beta chain) sequence together with its context. Its antigen is unknown. These data belong to a study of radiation and T cells in renal cell carcinoma. Regarding the study as a whole: Without pretreatment biopsies, baseline tumor clonotype presence was undetermined.

Indicated time point: blood 4 weeks post-SBRT, at nephrectomy. The treatment denotes: 15 Gy SBRT to primary tumor, nephrectomy 4 weeks later. Nephrectomy followed 15 Gy stereotactic body radiation by 4 weeks. The patient's renal cell carcinoma had clear cell pathology. TCRdb keeps only in-frame clones here, not all; method: immunoSEQ multiplex PCR. The sample lists some 31,000 clones, 81% occurring once. Trimming cost V 1 base and J 16 bases, with 17 bases left between them. Germline CDR1 is SGHVS and CDR2 is FQNEAQ. The CDR3 runs to 13 residues. The clonotype was recovered from a man aged 55 to 70 with renal cell carcinoma. This specimen was blood, taken from a patient whose treatment included radiotherapy and nephrectomy. This sequence joins TRBV7-8 and TRBJ2-1; D gene unclear. The CDR3 sequence: CASSLVGHPDRFF. DNA of the CDR3: TGTGCCAGCAGCTTAGTTGGCCACCCGGACCGTTTCTTC.